These 30 T cell receptor beta chains came from one sample sequenced in a study of OX40 agonist ivuxolimab in advanced cancers. Receptor amplification or capture employed the immunoSEQ multiplex PCR assay. Imported from immuneACCESS, the table was reduced by TCRdb to in-frame sequences with V and J called. These copies leave out some clones; in studies compared against another copy, an unresolved V gene accounts for under half, and the cause of the remainder is not known. The sample table lists about 66,000 clones, around 90% of them with a count of one. In total, the top ten clones hold under 0.75% of the sample. Specimen: CD4+ or CD8+ T cells sorted from blood, collected in a trial of the OX40 agonist ivuxolimab. These receptor sequences come from an adult with an advanced solid tumor such as melanoma, head and neck, liver or kidney cancer.

The rearrangement uses TRBV7-3 and TRBJ1-5; maybe TRBD1 (5 bases). Germline CDR1 and CDR2: SGHTA and FQGTGA. The CDR3 contains 14 residues. The V end was cut by 2 bases, the J end by 4 bases, with 9 bases between. CDR3 loop: CASSLEQANQPQHF. The DNA for the CDR3 is TGTGCCAGCAGCTTAGAACAGGCGAATCAGCCCCAGCATTTT.

This sequence joins TRBV4-2 and TRBJ1-1; the D gene is possibly TRBD1 (6 bases). V was clipped by 1 base and J by 11 bases, with 20 bases between them. This CDR3 has 15 amino acids. CDR1 is LGHNA and CDR2 is YNFKEQ in the germline V gene. The CDR3 DNA reads as TGTGCCAGCAGCCAAGCTTTACAGGGAGCCTACATCGCTTTCTTT. This gives the protein CASSQALQGAYIAFF.

The chain links TRBV19 to TRBJ1-1; D is perhaps TRBD1 (6 bases). The CDR3 has 12 amino acids. Germline CDR1 reads LNHDA; CDR2 reads SQIVND (reference sequence). Trimming left V 10 bases short and J 1 base short, with 10 bases between. As DNA, the CDR3 is TGTGCCATTAAGGGGGGGAACACTGAAGCTTTCTTT. Translated, it gives CAIKGGNTEAFF.

The J gene is TRBJ2-1, the V gene TRBV19; TRBD1 matches at 10 bases. Germline V lookup: CDR1 LNHDA, CDR2 SQIVND (reference sequence). After removal of 5 bases from V and 3 bases from J, the junction contained 7 bases not matched to a gene. The CDR3 sequence is 16 residues long. CDR3 nucleotide sequence: TGTGCCAGTAGTGTAGCCCGGGACAGGGGCTACAATGAGCAGTTCTTC. It translates to CASSVARDRGYNEQFF. Based on the CDR3 plus reference TRBV19 and TRBJ2-1, the full variable domain is DGGITQSPKYLFRKEGQNVTLSCEQNLNHDAMYWYRQDPGQGLRLIYYSQIVNDFQKGDIAEGYSVSREKKESFPLTVTSAQKNPTAFYLCASSVARDRGYNEQFFGPGTRLTVL.

V gene TRBV6-5 combines with J gene TRBJ2-5; 10 bases are a match to TRBD1. J lost 4 bases, V lost 8 bases, and 1 base had no gene match. The CDR3 contains 12 residues. Germline assignment: CDR1 MNHEY and CDR2 SVGAGI. The CDR3 protein is CASGDRGETQYF. CDR3 DNA sequence: TGTGCCAGCGGGGACAGGGGAGAGACCCAGTACTTC.

The rearrangement uses TRBV2 and TRBJ1-5, with D unresolved. Germline V gives CDR1 SNHLY, CDR2 FYNNEI. The length of the CDR3 is 14 residues. Between the trimmed V and J ends, which lost 3 bases and 0 bases, there was a span of 6 bases. The CDR3 sequence: CASSDWYSNQPQHF. Written as DNA, the CDR3 is TGTGCCAGCAGTGACTGGTATAGCAATCAGCCCCAGCATTTT.

This clone showed up just once. The chain couples TRBV21-1 to TRBJ2-7; the table's D gene call, TRBD1, was not cross checked with the DNA. TRBV21-1 is designated a pseudogene. CDR3 length equals 13 residues. As DNA, the CDR3 is TGTGCCAGCAGCAAAGGGGGCCCTTTCGAGCAGTACTTC. This translates into CASSKGGPFEQYF.

This chain connects TRBV2 to TRBJ2-5; TRBD1 matches 7 bases. The CDR3 loop spans 14 amino acids. V shed 4 bases, J shed 7 bases, and the junction held 9 bases outside the gene matches. Germline V gene sequence: CDR1 SNHLY, CDR2 FYNNEI. The CDR3 is CASSAPTGVGTQYF. In DNA, the CDR3 is TGTGCCAGCAGTGCCCCCACAGGGGTGGGGACCCAGTACTTC. The full variable domain, in which reference TRBV2 and TRBJ2-5 provide the parts outside the CDR3, is EPEVTQTPSHQVTQMGQEVILRCVPISNHLYFYWYRQILGQKVEFLVSFYNNEISEKSEIFDDQFSVERPDGSNFTLKIRSTKLEDSAMYFCASSAPTGVGTQYFGPGTRLLVL.

The rearrangement links TRBV7-2 to TRBJ2-3; no reliable D call. Looked up from germline, CDR1 is SGHTA and CDR2 is FQGNSA. The CDR3 loop spans 13 amino acids. V was shortened by 2 bases and J by 3 bases, with 6 bases between the two germline ends. CDR3 sequence (DNA): TGTGCCAGCAGCTTACGGCGGACAGATACGCAGTATTTT. This gives the protein CASSLRRTDTQYF.

The chain links TRBV27 to TRBJ2-5, with 9 bases fitting TRBD2. Germline CDR1 and CDR2: MNHEY and SMNVEV (reference sequence). Trimming took 6 bases from V and 7 from J; bases not matched to a gene: 6. The CDR3 is made up of 13 amino acids. Written as DNA, the CDR3 is TGTGCCAGCAGCCTAGCGGGACTGGGGACCCAGTACTTC. It specifies CASSLAGLGTQYF.

With respect to this clone: Relative to the germline gene, one junction end is altered; a read error may explain this. This chain joins TRBV7-3 and TRBJ2-7; 7 bases agree with TRBD2. The CDR3 spans 14 residues. Germline CDR1 reads SGHTA; CDR2 reads FQGTGA. The CDR3 DNA is TGTGCCAGCAGCCTGACTAGCTTTTCCTCCGAGCAGTACTTC. Translated, it gives CASSLTSFSSEQYF. The full variable domain, in which reference TRBV7-3 and TRBJ2-7 provide the parts outside the CDR3, is GAGVSQTPSNKVTEKGKYVELRCDPISGHTALYWYRQSLGQGPEFLIYFQGTGAADDSGLPNDRFFAVRPEGSVSTLKIQRTERGDSAVYLCASSLTSFSSEQYFGPGTRLTVT.

The chain links TRBV25-1 to TRBJ2-7; the D gene is possibly TRBD1 (6 bases). V lost 2 bases, J lost 3 bases, and 11 bases lay in between. The CDR3 totals 14 residues. Germline V gene sequence: CDR1 MGHDK, CDR2 SYGVNS. Written as DNA, the CDR3 is TGTGCCAGCAGTGAAGGCCAGGGGTTCTACGAGCAGTACTTC. Its protein is CASSEGQGFYEQYF.

The genes are TRBV7-9 and TRBJ2-3; 9 bases line up with TRBD1. Germline V gives CDR1 SEHNR, CDR2 FQNEAQ (reference sequence). The length of the CDR3 is 15 residues. V lost 8 bases, J lost 2 bases, and 8 bases stayed unmatched. The CDR3 loop is CASCTGTGNTDTQYF. CDR3 DNA sequence: TGTGCCAGCTGCACCGGGACAGGGAACACAGATACGCAGTATTTT. The full variable domain, rest sourced from reference TRBV7-9 and TRBJ2-3, is DTGVSQNPRHKITKRGQNVTFRCDPISEHNRLYWYRQTLGQGPEFLTYFQNEAQLEKSRLLSDRFSAERPKGSFSTLEIQRTEQGDSAMYLCASCTGTGNTDTQYFGPGTRLTVL.

The chain's CDR3 is CASSPLVGTGETQYF. CDR3 coding DNA: TGTGCCAGCTCACCACTAGTTGGAACCGGAGAGACCCAGTACTTC. The V call is TRBV18, the J call TRBJ2-5; D not resolved. Trimming took off 1 base at V and 4 bases at J, with 13 bases between the two ends. Germline CDR1 reads KGHSH; CDR2 reads LQKENI. The CDR3 is 15 amino acids.

Note on this clone: The sample carries other DNA sequences with the same CDR3. The rearrangement joins TRBV27 to TRBJ2-2; D gene ambiguous. This CDR3 has 14 amino acids. The ends were cut back, 6 bases at V and 4 bases at J, with 12 bases in the middle. CDR1 and CDR2 from the germline V gene are MNHEY and SMNVEV (reference sequence). CDR3 DNA: TGTGCCAGCAGAGGGAAACCTCTCACCGGGGAGCTGTTTTTT. Its protein is CASRGKPLTGELFF.

The chain employs TRBV4-1 and TRBJ2-5; TRBD1 matches 7 bases. V dropped 0 bases and J dropped 5; count of bases not matched to a gene: 12. Looked up from germline, CDR1 is MGHRA and CDR2 is YSYEKL. The CDR3 is 17 residues long. CDR3 sequence (DNA): TGCGCCAGCAGCCAAGATCCCCAGGGGGACCAAGGGGAGACCCAGTACTTC. Residues: CASSQDPQGDQGETQYF.

The chain couples TRBV28 to TRBJ2-7; 9 bases line up with TRBD1. The CDR3 length is 15 residues. The germline gives CDR1 MDHEN, CDR2 SYDVKM. Germline trimming cut 6 bases from V and 2 bases from J; bases unmatched to any gene: 8. This chain's CDR3 is CASSSQGAGPYEQYF. The CDR3 nucleotides are TGTGCCAGCAGCTCACAGGGGGCTGGCCCCTACGAGCAGTACTTC.

This clone was seen once. The rearrangement uses TRBV18 and TRBJ1-1; no firm D call. The CDR3 extends over 13 amino acids. Germline values: CDR1 KGHSH, CDR2 LQKENI. Trimming shortened V by 3 bases and J by 4 bases, and 9 bases separated the two germline ends. The CDR3 sequence: CASSPEGGTEAFF. CDR3 sequence (DNA): TGTGCCAGCTCACCCGAGGGTGGCACTGAAGCTTTCTTT.

V is TRBV5-1 and J is TRBJ2-3, with TRBD1 matching over 8 bases. With 7 bases clipped from V and 3 bases from J, the junction kept 10 bases outside the gene matches. The CDR3 is 15 amino acids. Germline lookup yields CDR1 SGHRS and CDR2 YFSETQ. Here the CDR3 reads CASCHTGGETDTQYF. CDR3 nucleotides: TGCGCCAGCTGCCATACAGGGGGTGAGACAGATACGCAGTATTTT.

The chain couples TRBV11-3 to TRBJ1-1; D possibly corresponds to TRBD1 (6 bases). The CDR3 length is 15 residues. Germline loops: CDR1 SGHNT, CDR2 YENEEA. V was trimmed by 0 bases and J by 7 bases, leaving 15 bases between them. CDR3 protein: CASSLDPRAGVEAFF. The CDR3 bases are TGTGCCAGCAGCTTAGATCCCCGGGCAGGGGTTGAAGCTTTCTTT.

The chain combines TRBV15 with TRBJ2-5; D remains ambiguous. The ends were cut back, 1 base at V and 3 bases at J, with 6 bases in the middle. The germline V gene has CDR1 LNHNV and CDR2 YYDKDF (reference sequence). The CDR3 is 13 amino acids. DNA of the CDR3: TGTGCCACCAGCAGAGCCCCCGAAGAGACCCAGTACTTC. It codes for CATSRAPEETQYF. Complete variable domain (other parts from reference TRBV15 and TRBJ2-5): DAMVIQNPRYQVTQFGKPVTLSCSQTLNHNVMYWYQQKSSQAPKLLFHYYDKDFNNEADTPDNFQSRRPNTSFCFLDIRSPGLGDTAMYLCATSRAPEETQYFGPGTRLLVL.

The chain combines TRBV28 with TRBJ2-3; TRBD1 might be the D (7 bases). The CDR3 is 14 residues long. The germline CDR1 and CDR2 sequences are MDHEN and SYDVKM. V was clipped by 11 bases and J by 0 bases, with 15 bases between them. The CDR3 DNA follows: TGTGCCGCTCAGGGGGGACTTAGCACAGATACGCAGTATTTT. Translation: CAAQGGLSTDTQYF.

This chain links TRBV9 with TRBJ2-7; TRBD2 matches 13 bases. After removal of 4 bases from V and 3 bases from J, the junction contained 7 bases not matched to a gene. Germline V gene sequence: CDR1 SGDLS, CDR2 YYNGEE. This CDR3 is 16 amino acids long. The CDR3 region has the DNA TGTGCCAGCAGCCCAGGGACTAGCGGGGATCGCTACGAGCAGTACTTC. It specifies CASSPGTSGDRYEQYF.

V usage is TRBV7-2 and J usage is TRBJ2-2; 7 bases map to TRBD1. There are 18 residues in the CDR3. Trimming cost V 5 bases and J 3 bases; bases outside gene matches: 15. In germline, CDR1 is SGHTA, CDR2 FQGNSA. CDR3 region: CASSVNPRGQDDTGELFF. CDR3 bases: TGTGCCAGCAGCGTGAACCCGAGGGGGCAGGACGACACCGGGGAGCTGTTTTTT.

The chain couples TRBV18 to TRBJ1-3; TRBD1 matches at 7 bases. V dropped 6 bases and J dropped 0; count of bases not matched to a gene: 11. Germline CDR1 and CDR2: KGHSH and LQKENI. The CDR3 contains 17 residues. CDR3 coding DNA: TGTGCCAGCTCCGCGGGGACAGTTCTAAGCTCTGGAAACACCATATATTTT. Its protein product is CASSAGTVLSSGNTIYF.

V and J are TRBV6-5 and TRBJ1-2; 7 positions agree with TRBD1. The germline V gene encodes CDR1 MNHEY and CDR2 SVGAGI. The V gene end was trimmed by 6 bases and the J gene end by 3 bases; junction bases not matched to a gene: 4. This CDR3 has 13 residues. CDR3 amino acids: CASSYDRDYGYTF. CDR3 coding DNA: TGTGCCAGCAGCTATGACAGGGACTATGGCTACACCTTC.

The V and J genes are TRBV19 and TRBJ2-1; D may be TRBD2 (6 bases). The CDR3 length is 13 residues. Germline CDR1 reads LNHDA; CDR2 reads SQIVND (reference sequence). V was shortened by 8 bases and J by 7 bases, with 15 bases between the two germline ends. CDR3 DNA sequence: TGTGCCAGTTCAGGACTAAGTGGGAATGAGCAGTTCTTC. The encoded protein is CASSGLSGNEQFF.

The chain links TRBV9 to TRBJ2-7; D possibly corresponds to TRBD1 (6 bases). The CDR3 totals 13 residues. V was clipped by 4 bases and J by 0 bases, with 8 bases between them. Germline CDR1 and CDR2: SGDLS and YYNGEE. In DNA, the CDR3 is TGTGCCAGCAGCACGGACAGCTCCTACGAGCAGTACTTC. Translating it yields CASSTDSSYEQYF.

The chain recombines TRBV7-2 with TRBJ2-1; D may be TRBD1 (5 bases). V was cut by 1 base and J by 6 bases, with 7 bases left in between. This CDR3 spans 13 amino acids. Germline V CDR1 and CDR2: SGHTA, FQGNSA. The CDR3 reads CASSLGQINEQFF. The CDR3 DNA is TGTGCCAGCAGCTTAGGACAGATCAATGAGCAGTTCTTC. The full variable domain, in which reference TRBV7-2 and TRBJ2-1 provide the parts outside the CDR3, is GAGVSQSPSNKVTEKGKDVELRCDPISGHTALYWYRQSLGQGLEFLIYFQGNSAPDKSGLPSDRFSAERTGGSVSTLTIQRTQQEDSAVYLCASSLGQINEQFFGPGTRLTVL.

This clone was found once. This chain links TRBV5-1 with TRBJ2-2; TRBD1 or TRBD2 may be the D gene (5 bases each). The V end was cut by 0 bases, the J end by 5 bases, with 17 bases between. Germline V gene data show CDR1 as SGHRS and CDR2 as YFSETQ. CDR3 length: 17 amino acids. The CDR3 spells CASSLVHRGDPTGELFF. The DNA for the CDR3 is TGCGCCAGCAGCTTGGTTCATCGAGGGGACCCAACCGGGGAGCTGTTTTTT.